Below, 12 T cell receptor beta chains from the same sample are listed, as sequenced in a study of shared clonotypes between healthy human individuals. The naive CD8 fraction comprised CD45RO-negative cells positively selected for CCR7 and excluded terminally differentiated effector memory CD45RA+ cells. Assay: immunoSEQ multiplex PCR; the TCRdb copy retains only in-frame clones and omits some. The sample yields approximately 650,000 clones, 95% to 96% seen once. The sample was naive CD8+ T cells sorted from blood. The source of these receptors is a young woman in good health.

The chain combines TRBV7-9 with TRBJ2-1; D not resolved. The CDR3 is 13 amino acids. Germline V gene sequence: CDR1 SEHNR, CDR2 FQNEAQ (reference sequence). Between the trimmed V and J ends, which lost 2 bases and 4 bases, there was a span of 6 bases. The CDR3 here is CASSLSVYNEQFF. The CDR3 bases are TGTGCCAGCAGCTTATCCGTTTACAATGAGCAGTTCTTC.

This sequence joins TRBV6-5 and TRBJ2-5, with D possibly matching TRBD1 (5 bases). Germline-derived CDR1 and CDR2 are MNHEY and SVGAGI. The V end lost 2 bases, the J end lost 1 base, and 5 bases lay between the germline ends. This CDR3 has 13 amino acids. The CDR3 protein is CASSYQGQETQYF. In DNA form, the CDR3 reads TGTGCCAGCAGTTACCAGGGCCAAGAGACCCAGTACTTC.

The chain has TRBV28 and TRBJ2-1; either TRBD1 or TRBD2 may fit D (5 bases each). The CDR3 is 15 residues long. The germline gives CDR1 MDHEN, CDR2 SYDVKM. The germline V and J ends were trimmed by 6 bases and 0 bases, with 12 bases remaining between them. CDR3 bases: TGTGCCAGCAGCGGGGACCTCAGCTCCTACAATGAGCAGTTCTTC. This encodes CASSGDLSSYNEQFF.

This clone was counted between two and nine times. The chain links TRBV2 to TRBJ1-5; D not certain. In germline, CDR1 is SNHLY, CDR2 FYNNEI. The CDR3 runs to 15 residues. The germline V and J ends were trimmed by 3 bases and 3 bases, with 12 bases remaining between them. CDR3 loop: CASSDRVVNNQPQHF. DNA of the CDR3: TGTGCCAGCAGTGACCGGGTAGTTAACAATCAGCCCCAGCATTTT.

V gene TRBV29-1 combines with J gene TRBJ2-7; a possible D gene is TRBD2 (5 bases). This CDR3 is 15 amino acids long. V lost 2 bases to trimming and J lost 1 base, with 15 bases between them. Germline values: CDR1 SQVTM, CDR2 ANQGSEA. The CDR3 loop reads CSVESRTRSSYEQYF. The CDR3, as DNA: TGCAGCGTTGAATCACGAACTAGAAGTTCCTACGAGCAGTACTTC.

The chain uses TRBV18 and TRBJ2-1; 10 nucleotides align to TRBD2. Germline CDR1 reads KGHSH; CDR2 reads LQKENI. The CDR3 runs to 20 residues. J lost 7 bases, V lost 9 bases, and 27 bases had no gene match. The CDR3 protein is CASSQGPLFEAGGPKNEQFF. CDR3 sequence (DNA): TGTGCCAGTTCCCAGGGCCCGTTGTTTGAAGCGGGAGGGCCTAAGAATGAGCAGTTCTTC.

This chain links TRBV27 with TRBJ2-7, with a possible D match to TRBD1 (8 bases). The germline V gene encodes CDR1 MNHEY and CDR2 SMNVEV (reference sequence). The CDR3 consists of 15 residues. V was clipped by 6 bases and J by 6 bases, with 21 bases between them. DNA for the CDR3: TGTGCCAGCAGCCCAGACAGCGGGACAGGTGGCGAGCAGTACTTC. This sequence encodes CASSPDSGTGGEQYF.

The rearrangement joins TRBV5-4 to TRBJ2-7; D could derive from TRBD1 or TRBD2 (5 bases each). Germline V CDR1 and CDR2: SGHNT, YYREEE (reference sequence). Trimming shortened V by 1 base and J by 2 bases, and 13 bases separated the two germline ends. The CDR3 has 15 amino acids. CDR3 sequence reads: CASSLYRLGAYEQYF. In DNA, the CDR3 is TGTGCCAGCAGCTTGTACAGATTGGGGGCCTACGAGCAGTACTTC.

The V gene is TRBV21-1, the J gene TRBJ2-3; the table names TRBD2, a call not compared with the DNA. TRBV21-1 is labeled a pseudogene. This CDR3 comprises 15 residues. CDR3 coding DNA: TGTGCCAGCAGCAAAGGTGACCTAGGCAGAGATACGCAGTATTTT. Its translation is CASSKGDLGRDTQYF.

This clone appeared a single time. The J gene is TRBJ2-2, the V gene TRBV27; unclear D gene. V was trimmed by 2 bases and J by 1 base, leaving 5 bases between them. Per germline, CDR1 MNHEY and CDR2 SMNVEV (reference sequence). The CDR3 loop spans 14 amino acids. CDR3: CASSLGMNTGELFF. CDR3 DNA: TGTGCCAGCAGTTTAGGGATGAACACCGGGGAGCTGTTTTTT.

The rearrangement joins TRBV10-3 to TRBJ2-7; TRBD1 agrees at 12 bases. Looked up from germline, CDR1 is ENHRY and CDR2 is SYGVKD. This CDR3 region has 16 residues. V shed 4 bases and J 6 bases; nucleotides not matched to a gene: 10. The CDR3 loop reads CAISASGGQGAPEQYF. The DNA of the CDR3 is TGTGCCATCAGTGCCTCCGGGGGACAGGGGGCTCCCGAGCAGTACTTC.

CDR3 in amino acids: CASGAGTRGHIQYF. For the CDR3, the DNA is TGTGCCAGCGGGGCCGGGACTAGGGGCCACATTCAGTACTTC. V and J are TRBV9 and TRBJ2-4; the match to TRBD2 covers 8 bases. CDR1 and CDR2 (germline): SGDLS, YYNGEE. The CDR3 covers 14 residues. Trimming at V came to 7 bases and at J to 8 bases, leaving 11 bases not matched to a gene.